This is a list of T cell receptor beta chains from one sample in a study of blood T cell repertoires in COVID-19. This table comes from immunoSEQ multiplex PCR, and its TCRdb copy is limited to in-frame clones, with some not included. The data hold 50,000 to 70,000 clones, with 75% to 95% observed a single time. Sequenced input: peripheral blood. The receptors derive from a woman over 75 with active COVID-19. CDR3s include the opening cysteine and the closing phenylalanine or tryptophan. Each record gives: J gene, clone size, D gene, V gene, CDR3 protein, CDR3 DNA. D genes are given only for firm matches. Clone size is shown for a subset of rows, as once, few, many or a class of expanded clone.

TRBJ1-6	.	TRBD1	TRBV27	CASSETGTDSPLHF	TGTGCCAGCAGTGAGACAGGGACTGATTCACCCCTCCACTTT
TRBJ2-6	.	.	TRBV11-3	CASSGAGANVLTF	TGTGCCAGCTCAGGGGCTGGGGCCAACGTCCTGACTTTC
TRBJ1-5	once	TRBD1	TRBV9	CASALSGTDDQPQHF	TGTGCCAGCGCCTTGTCCGGGACAGATGATCAGCCCCAGCATTTT
TRBJ2-1	.	TRBD2	TRBV3-1/TRBV3-2	CASSQKLAGEGNEQFF	TGTGCCAGCAGCCAAAAACTAGCGGGGGAGGGGAATGAGCAGTTCTTC
TRBJ1-3	.	TRBD1	TRBV2	CASSAGQPGNTIYF	TGTGCCAGCAGTGCGGGACAGCCAGGAAACACCATATATTTT
TRBJ1-1	.	.	TRBV27	CASSLRGRGDTEAFF	TGTGCCAGCAGTTTAAGGGGGAGGGGGGACACTGAAGCTTTCTTT
TRBJ1-2	.	.	TRBV18	CASSPPGLEGRLQGRGYTF	TGTGCCAGCTCACCACCGGGATTGGAGGGCAGGCTCCAAGGTCGTGGCTACACCTTC
TRBJ2-4	.	.	TRBV4-1	CASGEQGQNIQYF	TGCGCCAGCGGGGAACAGGGCCAAAACATTCAGTACTTC
TRBJ1-5	once	TRBD1	TRBV3-1/TRBV3-2	CASSQGTGPNQPQHF	TGTGCCAGCAGCCAGGGGACAGGGCCTAATCAGCCCCAGCATTTT
TRBJ2-7	.	.	TRBV12-3/TRBV12-4	CASRRDSSYEQYF	TGTGCCAGCAGGCGGGACTCTTCCTACGAGCAGTACTTC
TRBJ1-1	.	.	TRBV5-1	CASSPGPEDTEAFF	TGCGCCAGCAGCCCAGGACCGGAGGACACTGAAGCTTTCTTT
TRBJ2-5	.	TRBD2	TRBV3-1/TRBV3-2	CASSQDYGGAGETQYF	TGTGCCAGCAGCCAAGATTACGGGGGGGCCGGGGAGACCCAGTACTTC
TRBJ2-5	.	.	TRBV29-1	CSATKGETQYF	TGCAGCGCCACGAAGGGGGAGACCCAGTACTTC
TRBJ1-5	.	TRBD1	TRBV5-1	CASSLGTGGAYQPQHF	TGCGCCAGCAGCTTGGGTACAGGGGGCGCGTATCAGCCCCAGCATTTT
TRBJ2-5	.	TRBD1	TRBV29-1	CSVEGQTTQETQYF	TGCAGCGTTGAGGGACAGACCACCCAAGAGACCCAGTACTTC
TRBJ1-2	.	.	TRBV3-1/TRBV3-2	CASSQGPANYGYTF	TGTGCCAGCAGCCAAGGTCCAGCTAACTATGGCTACACCTTC
TRBJ1-1	.	TRBD1	TRBV6-5	CASSRQGENTEAFF	TGTGCCAGCAGCAGACAGGGGGAGAACACTGAAGCTTTCTTT
TRBJ1-4	.	.	TRBV5-1	CASSPRGNNEKLFF	TGCGCCAGCAGCCCACGGGGAAATAATGAAAAACTGTTTTTT
TRBJ1-5	.	.	TRBV2	CASSEDGGTQPQHF	TGTGCCAGCAGTGAAGACGGGGGAACTCAGCCCCAGCATTTT
TRBJ2-5	.	.	TRBV4-1	CASSATGHPQETQYF	TGCGCCAGCAGCGCAACGGGACATCCCCAAGAGACCCAGTACTTC
TRBJ2-1	.	.	TRBV4-1	CASSQDGGRVEQFF	TGCGCCAGCAGCCAAGACGGTGGCAGGGTTGAGCAGTTCTTC
TRBJ2-5	.	.	TRBV20-1	CSASFPSRQYETQYF	TGCAGTGCTAGTTTCCCTAGCCGCCAGTATGAGACCCAGTACTTC
TRBJ1-5	few	.	TRBV6-5	CASGSRGGQPQHF	TGTGCCAGCGGTTCAAGGGGAGGACAGCCCCAGCATTTT
TRBJ1-1	.	.	TRBV5-1	CASSRSGNTEAFF	TGCGCCAGCAGCCGGTCAGGGAACACTGAAGCTTTCTTT
TRBJ2-3	.	.	TRBV11-3	CASSRSTDTQYF	TGTGCCAGCAGCCGTAGCACAGATACGCAGTATTTT
TRBJ1-3	few	.	TRBV11-3	CASSLDYGTDSGNTIYF	TGTGCCAGCAGCTTGGACTATGGGACGGACTCTGGAAACACCATATATTTT
TRBJ1-5	.	.	TRBV4-1	CASSQAPGVQPQHF	TGCGCCAGCAGCCAAGCTCCAGGGGTTCAGCCCCAGCATTTT
TRBJ1-2	once	.	TRBV29-1	CSVGERSRPAPNYGYTF	TGCAGCGTCGGTGAGAGATCCAGGCCCGCTCCTAACTATGGCTACACCTTC
TRBJ1-2	.	.	TRBV12-1	CASSFAPSEVSGGYTF	TGTGCCAGCAGCTTTGCGCCTAGTGAGGTATCTGGTGGCTACACCTTC
TRBJ2-2	.	TRBD2	TRBV28	CASSIGLDGATGELFF	TGTGCCAGCAGCATTGGACTAGATGGGGCCACCGGGGAGCTGTTTTTT
TRBJ1-6	.	TRBD1	TRBV27	CASSPTATGTVTSPLHF	TGTGCCAGCAGCCCCACAGCTACCGGGACAGTGACTTCACCCCTCCACTTT
TRBJ2-1	.	.	TRBV4-1	CASSQEGGEWSYNEQFF	TGCGCCAGCAGCCAAGAGGGGGGAGAGTGGTCCTACAATGAGCAGTTCTTC
TRBJ1-3	.	.	TRBV6-5	CASSYSQGSGNTIYF	TGTGCCAGCAGTTACTCTCAGGGCTCTGGAAACACCATATATTTT
TRBJ1-1	.	.	TRBV3-1/TRBV3-2	CASSQAFQGRTEAFF	TGTGCCAGCAGCCAAGCCTTCCAGGGTAGGACTGAAGCTTTCTTT
TRBJ2-1	.	TRBD1	TRBV24-1	CATSDGGQAGRHEQFF	TGTGCCACCAGTGATGGGGGACAGGCAGGGCGACATGAGCAGTTCTTC
TRBJ2-5	.	.	TRBV28	CASSRGTGAEEETQYF	TGTGCCAGCAGTCGCGGGACCGGGGCAGAAGAAGAGACCCAGTACTTC
TRBJ2-1	.	TRBD2	TRBV4-2	CASSQDPSGRATSHEQFF	TGTGCCAGCAGCCAAGATCCCAGCGGGAGGGCCACGTCCCATGAGCAGTTCTTC
TRBJ1-1	.	TRBD1	TRBV19	CASSSDRVTPYTEAFF	TGTGCCAGTAGTTCTGACAGGGTTACACCTTACACTGAAGCTTTCTTT
TRBJ1-5	.	.	TRBV19	CASTDGWMRVSNQPQHF	TGTGCCAGTACCGATGGCTGGATGCGGGTTAGCAATCAGCCCCAGCATTTT
TRBJ1-6	.	.	TRBV12-5	CASGQGSPLHF	TGTGCTAGTGGACAGGGTTCACCCCTCCACTTT
TRBJ2-5	.	TRBD1	TRBV2	CASRLTGVQETQYF	TGTGCCAGCAGGTTGACAGGGGTTCAAGAGACCCAGTACTTC
TRBJ2-3	.	TRBD2	TRBV3-1/TRBV3-2	CASSRTSGDTDTQYF	TGTGCCAGCAGTCGGACTAGCGGCGACACAGATACGCAGTATTTT
TRBJ2-7	.	TRBD2	TRBV27	CASSLVVAGVYEQYF	TGTGCCAGCAGTTTAGTAGTAGCGGGAGTTTACGAGCAGTACTTC
TRBJ2-1	.	.	TRBV11-2	CASSLVRGPYNEQFF	TGTGCCAGCAGCTTAGTCAGGGGACCCTACAATGAGCAGTTCTTC
TRBJ1-3	.	.	TRBV28	CASSLWPGSPSGNTIYF	TGTGCCAGCAGTTTATGGCCAGGCTCCCCCTCTGGAAACACCATATATTTT
TRBJ2-7	.	.	TRBV21-1	CASSMQRYRGGQFSYEQYF	TGTGCCAGCAGCATGCAAAGATATCGGGGGGGACAGTTCTCCTACGAGCAGTACTTC
TRBJ2-3	.	.	TRBV5-1	CASSFSLSTDTQYF	TGCGCCAGCAGCTTTTCGCTAAGCACAGATACGCAGTATTTT
TRBJ2-1	.	.	TRBV5-6	CASGYQGMSEQFF	TGTGCCAGCGGTTATCAGGGGATGAGTGAGCAGTTCTTC
TRBJ2-7	.	TRBD2	TRBV28	CASRSAGVEEQYF	TGTGCCAGCAGGTCAGCGGGAGTGGAAGAGCAGTACTTC
TRBJ2-5	.	.	TRBV5-1	CASSLEQNQETQYF	TGCGCCAGCAGCTTGGAACAGAACCAAGAGACCCAGTACTTC
TRBJ1-2	.	.	TRBV30	CAWSGVNYGYTF	TGTGCCTGGTCAGGGGTAAACTATGGCTACACCTTC
TRBJ1-5	.	.	TRBV7-2	CASSILVDQPQHF	TGTGCCAGCAGCATACTTGTAGATCAGCCCCAGCATTTT
TRBJ1-4	.	TRBD1	TRBV5-6	CASSLDRGSSVNEKLFF	TGTGCCAGCAGCTTGGACAGGGGGTCGTCAGTTAATGAAAAACTGTTTTTT
TRBJ1-5	.	.	TRBV27	CATGQRSNQPQHF	TGTGCCACCGGACAGAGAAGCAATCAGCCCCAGCATTTT